This T cell receptor beta chain appears in the sequencing data of a study of PD-1 blockade in classical Hodgkin lymphoma. Study conclusions and caveats: It was CD4+ TCR diversity, not CD8+, that rose significantly by C4D1. Possibly reflecting disease activity or prior therapy, repertoire differences have causes that remain undefined.

In germline, CDR1 is MDHEN, CDR2 SYDVKM. V lost 2 bases and J lost 6, with 6 bases in between. This CDR3 region has 12 residues. Repertoires were generated with immunoSEQ multiplex PCR, while TCRdb's copy carries only in-frame clones and drops some. The sample carries around 25,000 clones, approximately 77% recorded once. The time point denotes: cycle 4 day 1 (C4D1), after less than 7 weeks of nivolumab. No patient escaped relapse after autologous stem cell transplantation, and brentuximab vedotin exposure varied. The patients, who had relapsed/refractory classical Hodgkin lymphoma, achieved best responses of complete response, partial response or progressive disease. A remark on this clone: No antigen is known for it.

The chain has TRBV28 and TRBJ2-3; D not certain. Sequences were derived from peripheral blood mononuclear cells (PBMCs), sampled before the fourth cycle of nivolumab. The sequence was obtained from a human donor with classical Hodgkin lymphoma. For the CDR3, the DNA is TGTGCCAGCAGTTTAAATATGGATACGCAGTATTTT. Amino acid sequence: CASSLNMDTQYF.